A selection of T cell receptor beta chains follows, all from one sample in a study of blood T cells in healthy people across ages. TCRdb redid the calling of the 5' RACE reads with MiXCR, one entry per CDR3 protein. The profile shows approximately 1,100,000 distinct CDR3 sequences, over 35% of them singletons. The specimen sequenced was blood. Receptor source: a woman between 55 and 75 years old in good health. Both conserved end residues are part of each CDR3. D genes are given only for firm matches. Clone size appears in some rows only: once, few, many, or a class for an expanded clone.

NA,TRBJ2-7,13,NA,TRBV7-2,CASSQRRYCEQYF,TGTGCCAGCAGCCAGAGGCGGTACTGCGAGCAGTACTTC
TRBD2,TRBJ2-7,19,few,TRBV28,CASSPNPRLGVAGGQEQYF,TGTGCCAGCAGTCCCAACCCCCGCCTGGGGGTAGCGGGAGGTCAAGAGCAGTACTTC
TRBD1,TRBJ2-4,20,NA,TRBV15,CATSRTTGTGDSTSKNIQYF,TGTGCCACCAGCAGAACCACCGGGACAGGGGATAGCACTTCCAAAAACATTCAGTACTTC
NA,TRBJ2-4,12,few,TRBV27,CASVSEKNIQYF,TGTGCCAGCGTCTCGGAGAAAAACATTCAGTACTTC
NA,TRBJ2-1,12,few,TRBV12-3/TRBV12-4,CASQGPRDEQFF,TGTGCCAGCCAGGGACCACGGGATGAGCAGTTCTTC
NA,TRBJ2-4,14,few,TRBV4-2,CASSLVVAAREQYF,TGTGCCAGCAGCCTAGTAGTTGCTGCCAGGGAGCAGTACTTC
NA,TRBJ2-1,13,NA,TRBV6-2/TRBV6-3,CASSPNLGNEQFF,TGTGCCAGCAGCCCCAACCTGGGCAATGAGCAGTTCTTC
NA,TRBJ2-7,15,NA,TRBV10-3,CVLPGTRLRGYEQYF,TGTGTCTTGCCCGGGACACGCTTGAGGGGCTACGAGCAGTACTTC
NA,TRBJ2-3,10,few,TRBV29-1,CSVTTDTQYF,TGCAGCGTAACCACAGATACGCAGTATTTT
NA,TRBJ2-5,17,few,TRBV4-1,CASAPLTGRTPQETQYF,TGCGCCAGCGCTCCCTTGACAGGTCGTACCCCCCAAGAGACCCAGTACTTC